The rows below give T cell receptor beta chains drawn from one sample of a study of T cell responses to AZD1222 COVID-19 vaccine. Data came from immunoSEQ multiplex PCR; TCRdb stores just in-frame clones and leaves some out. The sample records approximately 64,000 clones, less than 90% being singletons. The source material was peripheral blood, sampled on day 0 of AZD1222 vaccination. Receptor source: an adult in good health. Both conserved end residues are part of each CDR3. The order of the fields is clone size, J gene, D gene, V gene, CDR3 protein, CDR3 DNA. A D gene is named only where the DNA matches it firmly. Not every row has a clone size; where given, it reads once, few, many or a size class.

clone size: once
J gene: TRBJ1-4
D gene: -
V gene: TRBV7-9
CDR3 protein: CAGASTEKLFF
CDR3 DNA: TGTGCCGGGGCATCGACTGAAAAACTGTTTTTT

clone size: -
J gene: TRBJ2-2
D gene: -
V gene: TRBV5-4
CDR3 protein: CEKIRGTGELFF
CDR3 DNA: TGTGAAAAAATCAGGGGCACCGGGGAGCTGTTTTTT

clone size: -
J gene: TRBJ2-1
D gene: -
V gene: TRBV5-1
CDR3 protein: CASSLGRGANEQFF
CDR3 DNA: TGCGCCAGCAGCTTGGGTCGGGGGGCAAATGAGCAGTTCTTC

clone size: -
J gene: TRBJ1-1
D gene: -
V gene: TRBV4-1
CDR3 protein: CASSPGVVNTEAFF
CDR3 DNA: TGCGCCAGCAGCCCAGGGGTGGTGAACACTGAAGCTTTCTTT

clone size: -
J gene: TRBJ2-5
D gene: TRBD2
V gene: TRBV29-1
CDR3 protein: CSAGGGLGETQYF
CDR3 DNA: TGCAGCGCCGGCGGGGGGCTCGGAGAGACCCAGTACTTC

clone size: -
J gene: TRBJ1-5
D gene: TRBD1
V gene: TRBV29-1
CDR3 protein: CSVEVQGGNQPQHF
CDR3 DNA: TGCAGCGTTGAAGTACAGGGGGGCAATCAGCCCCAGCATTTT

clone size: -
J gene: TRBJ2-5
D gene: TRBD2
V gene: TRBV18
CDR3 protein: CASSPRTSGIETQYF
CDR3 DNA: TGTGCCAGCTCACCAAGAACTAGCGGGATAGAGACCCAGTACTTC

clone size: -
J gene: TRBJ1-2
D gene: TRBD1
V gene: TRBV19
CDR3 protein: CASKTGEVENYGYTF
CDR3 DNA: TGTGCCAGTAAGACAGGGGAGGTCGAGAACTATGGCTACACCTTC

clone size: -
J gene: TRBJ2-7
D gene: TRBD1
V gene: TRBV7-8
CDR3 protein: CASSLVQGAGEQYF
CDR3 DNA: TGTGCCAGCAGCTTAGTACAGGGGGCAGGCGAGCAGTACTTC

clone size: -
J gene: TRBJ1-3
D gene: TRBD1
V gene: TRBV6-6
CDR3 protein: CASSLTGTGILSGNTIYF
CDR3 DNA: TGTGCCAGCAGTCTCACCGGGACAGGCATTCTCTCTGGAAACACCATATATTTT

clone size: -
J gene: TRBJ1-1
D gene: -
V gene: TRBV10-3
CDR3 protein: CAITSTGNPTEAFF
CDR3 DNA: TGTGCCATCACCTCTACAGGGAACCCTACTGAAGCTTTCTTT

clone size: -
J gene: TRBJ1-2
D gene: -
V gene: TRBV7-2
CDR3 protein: CASSLGYWGGYTF
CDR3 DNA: TGTGCCAGCAGCTTAGGGTACTGGGGCGGCTACACCTTC

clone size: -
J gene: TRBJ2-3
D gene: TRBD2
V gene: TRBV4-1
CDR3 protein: CASSLGLAGLADTQYF
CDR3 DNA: TGCGCCAGCAGCCTTGGACTAGCGGGGTTGGCAGATACGCAGTATTTT

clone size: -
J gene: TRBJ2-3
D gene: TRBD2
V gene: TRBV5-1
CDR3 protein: CASMGLAGADTQYF
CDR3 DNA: TGCGCCAGCATGGGACTAGCGGGGGCAGATACGCAGTATTTT

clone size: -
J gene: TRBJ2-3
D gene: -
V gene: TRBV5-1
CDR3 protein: CASSVTGTWGDTQYF
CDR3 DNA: TGCGCCAGCAGCGTGACCGGGACTTGGGGCGATACGCAGTATTTT

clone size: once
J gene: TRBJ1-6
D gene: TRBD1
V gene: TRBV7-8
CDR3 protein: CASSTPGTGASPLHF
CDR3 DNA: TGTGCCAGCAGCACCCCCGGGACAGGGGCTTCACCCCTCCACTTT

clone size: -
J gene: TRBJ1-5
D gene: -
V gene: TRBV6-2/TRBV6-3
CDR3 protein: CASSYSEGQPQHF
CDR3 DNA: TGTGCCAGCAGTTACTCCGAGGGTCAGCCCCAGCATTTT

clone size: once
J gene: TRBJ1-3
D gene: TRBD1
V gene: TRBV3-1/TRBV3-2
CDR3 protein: CASSPGQGGGNTIYF
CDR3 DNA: TGTGCCAGCAGCCCCGGACAGGGGGGCGGAAACACCATATATTTT

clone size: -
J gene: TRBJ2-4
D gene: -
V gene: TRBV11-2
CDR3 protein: CASSSSYRGGHIQYF
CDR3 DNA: TGTGCCAGCAGTTCGAGCTACAGGGGGGGGCACATTCAGTACTTC

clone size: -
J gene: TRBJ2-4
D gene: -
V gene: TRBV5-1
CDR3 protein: CASSLGQDENIQYF
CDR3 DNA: TGCGCCAGCAGCTTGGGACAGGACGAAAACATTCAGTACTTC

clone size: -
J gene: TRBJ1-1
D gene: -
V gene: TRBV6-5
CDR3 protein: CASSRTATSTEAFF
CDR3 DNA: TGTGCCAGCAGCAGAACCGCGACGAGCACTGAAGCTTTCTTT

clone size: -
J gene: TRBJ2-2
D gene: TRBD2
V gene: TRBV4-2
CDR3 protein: CASSQEETAGVLAGELFF
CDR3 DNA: TGTGCCAGCAGCCAAGAGGAAACAGCGGGGGTCCTCGCCGGGGAGCTGTTTTTT

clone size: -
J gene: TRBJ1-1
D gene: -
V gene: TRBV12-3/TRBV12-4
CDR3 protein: CASSLIPAGEAFF
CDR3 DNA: TGTGCCAGCAGTTTAATACCGGCCGGGGAAGCTTTCTTT

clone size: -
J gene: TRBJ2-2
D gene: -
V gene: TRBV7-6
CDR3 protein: CASSLYSLSTGELFF
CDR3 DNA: TGTGCCAGCAGCTTATATTCGTTGAGCACCGGGGAGCTGTTTTTT

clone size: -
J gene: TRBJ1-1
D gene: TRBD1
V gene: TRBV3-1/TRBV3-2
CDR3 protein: CASSHTPTGAGTEAFF
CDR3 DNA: TGTGCCAGCAGCCATACCCCCACAGGGGCAGGCACTGAAGCTTTCTTT

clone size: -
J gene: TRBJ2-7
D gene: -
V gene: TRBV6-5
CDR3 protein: CASSYSAAAYEQYF
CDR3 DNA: TGTGCCAGCAGTTACTCGGCAGCCGCCTACGAGCAGTACTTC

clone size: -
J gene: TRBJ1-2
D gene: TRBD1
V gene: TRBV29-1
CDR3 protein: CSVAGTAENYGYTF
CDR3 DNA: TGCAGCGTTGCCGGGACAGCAGAAAACTATGGCTACACCTTC

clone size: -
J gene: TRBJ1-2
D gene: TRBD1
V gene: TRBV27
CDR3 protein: CASAWTGNVGYTF
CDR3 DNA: TGTGCCAGCGCCTGGACAGGGAATGTTGGCTACACCTTC

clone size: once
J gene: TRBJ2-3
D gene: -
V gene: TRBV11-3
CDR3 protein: CASSLGAGQIPDTQYF
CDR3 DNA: TGTGCCAGCAGCTTAGGGGCGGGACAGATCCCAGATACGCAGTATTTT

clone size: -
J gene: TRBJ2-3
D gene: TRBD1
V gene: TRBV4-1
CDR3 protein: CASSQRWDSKTDTQYF
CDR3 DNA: TGCGCCAGCAGCCAAAGGTGGGACAGTAAAACAGATACGCAGTATTTT

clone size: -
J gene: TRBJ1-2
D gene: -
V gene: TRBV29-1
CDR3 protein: CSGGGRNGYTF
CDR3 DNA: TGCAGCGGAGGGGGAAGGAATGGTTACACCTTC

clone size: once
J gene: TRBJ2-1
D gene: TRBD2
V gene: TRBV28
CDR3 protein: CASSLQKRGGNEQFF
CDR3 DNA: TGTGCCAGCAGTTTACAGAAACGGGGGGGGAATGAGCAGTTCTTC

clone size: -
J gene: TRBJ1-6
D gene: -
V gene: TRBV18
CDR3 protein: CASCTGDASPLHF
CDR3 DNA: TGTGCCAGCTGTACGGGGGATGCTTCACCCCTCCACTTT

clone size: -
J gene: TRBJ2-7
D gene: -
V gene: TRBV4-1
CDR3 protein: CASSHDTYEQYF
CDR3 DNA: TGCGCCAGCAGCCATGACACCTACGAGCAGTACTTC

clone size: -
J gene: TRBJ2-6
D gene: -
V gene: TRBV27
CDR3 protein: CASSKGYRDPPFSGANVLTF
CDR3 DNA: TGTGCCAGCAGTAAGGGTTACCGGGACCCTCCTTTTTCTGGGGCCAACGTCCTGACTTTC

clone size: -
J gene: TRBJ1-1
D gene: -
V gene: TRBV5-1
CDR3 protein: CASRGGYTEAFF
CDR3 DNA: TGCGCCAGCAGGGGGGGCTACACTGAAGCTTTCTTT

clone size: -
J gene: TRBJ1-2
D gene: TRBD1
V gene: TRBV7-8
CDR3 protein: CASSRDGQGGSYTF
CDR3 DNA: TGTGCCAGCAGCCGAGACGGACAGGGGGGTAGCTACACCTTC

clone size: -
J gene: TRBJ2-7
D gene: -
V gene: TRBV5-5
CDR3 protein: CASSLNGATGVLGYEQYF
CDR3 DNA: TGTGCCAGCAGCTTGAATGGGGCGACAGGAGTCTTAGGCTACGAGCAGTACTTC

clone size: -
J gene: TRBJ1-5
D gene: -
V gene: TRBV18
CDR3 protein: CASSVQGNQPQHF
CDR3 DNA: TGTGCCAGCTCAGTGCAAGGAAATCAGCCCCAGCATTTT

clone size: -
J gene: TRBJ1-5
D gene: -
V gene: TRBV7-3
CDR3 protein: CASSSQPFQPQHF
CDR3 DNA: TGTGCCAGCAGCTCCCAACCCTTTCAGCCCCAGCATTTT

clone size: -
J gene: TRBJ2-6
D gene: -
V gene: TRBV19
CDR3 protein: CASSIDLGAGANVLTF
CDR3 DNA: TGTGCCAGTAGTATAGATCTTGGGGCTGGGGCCAACGTCCTGACTTTC